The table lists the clone carrying this T cell receptor (beta chain) with a few counts. Its cognate antigen is unknown. This sample was included in a study of identical twins. Overall study findings and caveats: Insertion counts were lower in abundant cord blood beta clonotypes, a trend that memory repertoires did not show. With beta out-of-frame sequences, excess sharing by twins was weaker.

Template switching (which added a universal primer site) was used, and cDNA carried unique molecular identifiers. TCRdb re-analysed the 5' RACE reads in MiXCR, keeping a single row per CDR3 protein. The table shows approximately 600,000 distinct CDR3 sequences, with more than 9% occurring only once. These same data were also listed under a study on yellow fever vaccine responses in identical twins. Per that paper: The T cell response to vaccination in identical twins was reportedly partly convergent and partly personalized.

The sequencing sample was made of PBMCs. This clonotype was sampled from a woman aged 18-29 years in good health.

In DNA, the CDR3 is TGTGCCAGCAGCCAAGTTCGAACCAAGCTAGGCAATGAGCAGTTCTTC. This encodes CASSQVRTKLGNEQFF. The rearrangement links TRBV14 to TRBJ2-1; no reliable D call. Germline CDR1 is SGHDN and CDR2 is FVKESK. Trimming cost V 1 base and J 6 bases, with 16 bases left between them. This CDR3 contains 16 residues.